The next 25 T cell receptor beta chains were all read from a single sample in a study of vaccination and CD4 T cells after COVID-19. These TCRs are of unknown antigen specificity. Treatment: roughly ten-day PBMC culture with coronavirus spike peptide pools or control peptides (ViraFEST assay). The unexposed donor provided CD4+ T cells, which were taken before the COVID-19 pandemic (2011-2018). The assay that was used to sequence DNA from cultured CD4+ T cells was the Oncomine TCR Beta short-read assay. In TCRdb, the PCR reads were re-called with MiXCR into one record per CDR3 protein. The table records 9,000 to 10,000 distinct CDR3 sequences, approximately 35% of them present only once. The sample taken for sequencing was CD4+ T cells from blood, cultured in vitro. The receptors shown here come from a human donor in good health.

The chain combines TRBV19 with TRBJ1-3; D ambiguous. Trimming pared 5 bases from V and 8 bases from J, leaving 10 bases between. The CDR3 has 12 residues. Germline V gene data show CDR1 as LNHDA and CDR2 as SQIVND (reference sequence). CDR3 in amino acids: CASSSLEYTIYF. CDR3 nucleotide sequence: TGTGCCAGTAGTTCCTTGGAGTACACCATATATTTT. Full variable domain (rest looked up from reference TRBV19 and TRBJ1-3): DGGITQSPKYLFRKEGQNVTLSCEQNLNHDAMYWYRQDPGQGLRLIYYSQIVNDFQKGDIAEGYSVSREKKESFPLTVTSAQKNPTAFYLCASSSLEYTIYFGEGSWLTVV.

CDR3 residues: CASTYLGGNEKLFF. Here the CDR3 DNA reads TGTGCCAGCACTTATCTAGGGGGCAATGAAAAACTGTTTTTT. This chain connects TRBV6-5 to TRBJ1-4; 7 bases match TRBD1. Germline CDR1 reads MNHEY; CDR2 reads SVGAGI. There are 14 residues in the CDR3. With 7 bases clipped from V and 5 bases from J, the junction kept 7 bases outside the gene matches.

This clonotype has a handful of counts. The chain carries TRBV20-1 and TRBJ2-5; tentatively, D is TRBD1 (5 bases). V lost 3 bases, J lost 1 base, and 15 bases lay in between. The CDR3 is 15 amino acids. In germline, CDR1 is DFQATT, CDR2 SNEGSKA (reference sequence). The CDR3: CSASFPGNTQETQYF. Here the CDR3 DNA reads TGCAGTGCTAGCTTCCCAGGGAATACCCAAGAGACCCAGTACTTC.

This sequence joins TRBV29-1 and TRBJ1-2, with a possible D match to TRBD1 (6 bases). The length of the CDR3 is 12 residues. V lost 0 bases, J lost 7 bases, and 9 bases lay in between. CDR1 is SQVTM and CDR2 is ANQGSEA in the germline V gene. CDR3: CSVEDRQVGYTF. In DNA form, the CDR3 reads TGCAGCGTTGAAGATCGACAGGTTGGCTACACCTTC.

The rearrangement links TRBV30 to TRBJ2-2; D is unclear. V lost 3 bases to trimming and J lost 1 base, with 3 bases between them. The V gene's germline CDR1 is GTSNPN and CDR2 SVGIG (reference sequence). The CDR3 consists of 12 residues. The CDR3: CAWRVNTGELFF. The CDR3 DNA reads TGTGCCTGGAGGGTGAACACCGGGGAGCTGTTTTTT.

V and J are TRBV6-2 or TRBV6-3 and TRBJ2-7; TRBD2 agrees at 9 bases. The CDR3 has 16 amino acids. The V and J ends lost 0 bases and 2 bases, in that order; junction bases with no gene match: 5. Germline loops: CDR1 MNHEY, CDR2 SVGEGT. The CDR3 DNA reads TGTGCCAGCAGTTACTCGAGGCTAGCGGGGACCTACGAGCAGTACTTC. Protein product: CASSYSRLAGTYEQYF.

CDR3 loop: CASSLWSQRGYTF. The CDR3 bases are TGTGCCAGCAGCTTGTGGTCGCAGCGTGGCTACACCTTC. The chain couples TRBV5-6 to TRBJ1-2; D uncertain. The CDR3 has 13 residues. Germline assignment: CDR1 SGHDT and CDR2 YYEEEE. Trimming took off 1 base at V and 7 bases at J, with 11 bases between the two ends.

The chain recombines TRBV7-9 with TRBJ1-3; TRBD1 might be the D (5 bases). Trimming stripped 5 bases from V and 0 bases from J, with 17 bases between. CDR1 and CDR2 (germline): SEHNR, FQNEAQ (reference sequence). The CDR3 contains 17 residues. The CDR3 coding sequence is TGTGCCAGCAGCGCCATGGGGGGAGTACTCTCTGGAAACACCATATATTTT. Amino acids: CASSAMGGVLSGNTIYF. Using reference TRBV7-9 and TRBJ1-3 for the parts outside the CDR3, the full variable domain is DTGVSQNPRHKITKRGQNVTFRCDPISEHNRLYWYRQTLGQGPEFLTYFQNEAQLEKSRLLSDRFSAERPKGSFSTLEIQRTEQGDSAMYLCASSAMGGVLSGNTIYFGEGSWLTVV.

The chain's CDR3 is CASSRGTEAFF. CDR3 DNA sequence: TGTGCCAGCAGCCGGGGGACAGAAGCTTTCTTT. The chain carries TRBV7-9 and TRBJ1-1, with D perhaps TRBD1 (6 bases). Germline assignment: CDR1 SEHNR and CDR2 FQNEAQ (reference sequence). V was trimmed by 5 bases and J by 8 bases, leaving 9 bases between them. The CDR3 covers 11 residues.

The V gene is TRBV6-4, the J gene TRBJ2-5; 8 bases align to TRBD1. V trimming: 3 bases; J trimming: 1 base; junction bases outside the gene matches: 1. The CDR3 covers 14 residues. Germline loops: CDR1 MRHNA, CDR2 SNTAGT. CDR3 residues: CASSETGAQETQYF. The CDR3 DNA reads TGTGCCAGCAGTGAGACAGGGGCCCAAGAGACCCAGTACTTC.

This clonotype was picked up a small number of times. The chain is built from TRBV10-1 and TRBJ1-6, with unresolved D. Per the germline V gene, CDR1 is WNHNN and CDR2 is SYGVQD (reference sequence). The CDR3 is 13 amino acids. V lost 9 bases, J lost 0 bases, and 6 bases lay in between. In nucleotides, the CDR3 is TGCGCCAGTTCTAACTCCTATAATTCACCCCTCCACTTT. Its translation is CASSNSYNSPLHF.

This sequence joins TRBV2 and TRBJ2-7; no reliable D call. The CDR3 sequence is 15 residues long. V lost 3 bases, J lost 0 bases, and 12 bases lay in between. Germline V gene lookup returns CDR1 SNHLY and CDR2 FYNNEI. The CDR3 DNA reads TGTGCCAGCAGTGATGAGCTGTTAAGCTCCTACGAGCAGTACTTC. Protein: CASSDELLSSYEQYF. The entire variable domain, with the rest obtained from reference TRBV2 and TRBJ2-7, is as follows: EPEVTQTPSHQVTQMGQEVILRCVPISNHLYFYWYRQILGQKVEFLVSFYNNEISEKSEIFDDQFSVERPDGSNFTLKIRSTKLEDSAMYFCASSDELLSSYEQYFGPGTRLTVT.

This clonotype occurred a few times. The chain uses TRBV7-9 and TRBJ2-7; TRBD2 matches at 8 bases. V shed 5 bases, J shed 2 bases, and the junction held 11 bases outside the gene matches. The CDR3 extends over 16 amino acids. The germline gives CDR1 SEHNR, CDR2 FQNEAQ (reference sequence). This CDR3 reads CASSPRAGEDTYEQYF. CDR3 bases: TGTGCCAGCAGCCCTAGAGCGGGGGAGGATACCTACGAGCAGTACTTC.

The chain employs TRBV10-3 and TRBJ1-6; 7 bases line up with TRBD1. The germline V gene has CDR1 ENHRY and CDR2 SYGVKD. The CDR3 runs 13 residues. J lost 7 bases, V lost 6 bases, and 3 bases had no gene match. This CDR3 reads CAISAGGNSPLHF. The CDR3 DNA reads TGTGCCATCAGCGCAGGGGGGAATTCACCCCTCCACTTT.

V gene TRBV28 combines with J gene TRBJ2-5, with 8 bases matching TRBD1. The length of the CDR3 is 14 residues. V lost 9 bases, J lost 1 base, and 7 bases stayed unmatched. CDR1 is MDHEN and CDR2 is SYDVKM in the germline V gene. CDR3 nucleotides: TGTGCCAGTCAGGGGGCGCGGATCCAAGAGACCCAGTACTTC. Its protein is CASQGARIQETQYF.

The chain recombines TRBV6-5 with TRBJ1-6; possible D gene TRBD1, 6 bases. CDR3 length: 16 amino acids. CDR1 MNHEY and CDR2 SVGAGI come from the germline V gene. Trimming left V 3 bases short and J 7 bases short, with 16 bases between. This CDR3 is CASSYFGGQGNSPLHF. DNA of the CDR3: TGTGCCAGCAGTTATTTCGGGGGGCAGGGGAATTCACCCCTCCACTTT.

The rearrangement joins TRBV28 to TRBJ2-2; no firm D call. The CDR3 has 14 amino acids. Trimming removed 10 bases at V and 3 bases at J, with 15 bases between. Looked up from germline, CDR1 is MDHEN and CDR2 is SYDVKM. The chain's CDR3 is CATNTPPYTGELFF. Here the CDR3 DNA reads TGTGCCACCAATACCCCACCTTACACCGGGGAGCTGTTTTTT.

This clonotype was found a few times. The chain carries TRBV6-2 or TRBV6-3 and TRBJ2-7; D ambiguous. V gave up 6 bases and J gave up 5 bases, with 8 bases separating them. Germline V gives CDR1 MNHEY, CDR2 SVGEGT. The CDR3 spans 11 residues. DNA for the CDR3: TGTGCCAGCAGCCCCCTCAACGAGCAGTACTTC. Residues: CASSPLNEQYF.

This clonotype was detected only a few times. This rearrangement joins TRBV6-1 to TRBJ1-6, with a tentative D call TRBD1 (6 bases). Trimming removed 7 bases from V and 7 bases from J, with 8 bases in between. In germline, CDR1 is MNHNS, CDR2 SASEGT. The CDR3 is 12 amino acids. In DNA, the CDR3 is TGTGCCAGCATGCAGGGGAATTCACCCCTCCACTTT. As protein: CASMQGNSPLHF.

Written as DNA, the CDR3 is TGCGCCAGCAGCCAAGATGGGACTAGCTCCTACGAGCAGTACTTC. Translating it yields CASSQDGTSSYEQYF. This rearrangement joins TRBV4-1 to TRBJ2-7; 8 positions match TRBD2. Germline trimming cut 0 bases from V and 0 bases from J; bases unmatched to any gene: 1. This CDR3 is 15 amino acids long. Germline CDR1 MGHRA, CDR2 YSYEKL.

In its sample, this clonotype was seen once. The chain recombines TRBV2 with TRBJ2-7, with D possibly matching TRBD2 (6 bases). The CDR3 spans 14 residues. V was cut by 3 bases and J by 7 bases, with 16 bases left in between. CDR1 is SNHLY and CDR2 is FYNNEI in the germline V gene. DNA for the CDR3: TGTGCCAGCAGTGAGGTATCGGGGGTCAGGGAGCAGTACTTC. As protein: CASSEVSGVREQYF.

This clonotype was observed a few times. The chain couples TRBV20-1 to TRBJ1-1; D ambiguous. Trimming left V 0 bases short and J 3 bases short, with 8 bases between. The CDR3 spans 13 residues. The germline CDR1 and CDR2 sequences are DFQATT and SNEGSKA (reference sequence). CDR3 in DNA: TGCAGTGCTAGAGAAGGAAGGGACACTGAAGCTTTCTTT. Encoded protein: CSAREGRDTEAFF.

This clonotype has a handful of counts. V is TRBV2 and J is TRBJ2-3; D perhaps matches TRBD2 (7 bases). CDR1 is SNHLY, CDR2 FYNNEI, per germline. CDR3 size: 14 residues. V was shortened by 3 bases and J by 6 bases, with 13 bases between the two germline ends. This CDR3 is CASSERGRGDTQYF. CDR3 bases: TGTGCCAGCAGTGAGCGAGGGAGGGGGGATACGCAGTATTTT.

The J gene is TRBJ1-1, the V gene TRBV7-2, with D hard to call. The CDR3 extends over 13 amino acids. V was clipped by 5 bases and J by 3 bases, with 10 bases between them. From germline, CDR1 is SGHTA and CDR2 FQGNSA. CDR3 residues: CASSGTRDTEAFF. The CDR3 nucleotides read TGTGCCAGCAGCGGTACGAGGGACACTGAAGCTTTCTTT.

This clonotype has just a few counts. The chain couples TRBV20-1 to TRBJ1-1, with unresolved D. V was pared by 6 bases and J by 2 bases, with 19 bases between. The germline V gene encodes CDR1 DFQATT and CDR2 SNEGSKA (reference sequence). This CDR3 has 15 amino acids. The CDR3 DNA follows: TGCAGTGCAACCCGGGCCCCAAATACAAACACTGAAGCTTTCTTT. Amino acid sequence: CSATRAPNTNTEAFF.